This entry describes one T cell receptor (beta chain). Its target is unknown. These data come from a study of T cells in localized non-small cell lung cancer. This CDR3 contains 14 residues. Germline V CDR1 and CDR2: SNHLY, FYNNEI. V gave up 2 bases and J gave up 2 bases, with 7 bases separating them. TCRdb's copy holds only in-frame clones and misses some; the assay was immunoSEQ multiplex PCR. The sample has about 78,000 clones, around four fifths seen once; the top ten hold more than 2.5%. Study-wide findings and caveats: T cell clonality was highest in uninvolved adjacent lung, above tumor. The tumor had only one region sequenced, so heterogeneity remains possible. Adjacent lung tissue had a median about 60 of the top 100 clones found in the tumor.

The clonotype originates from a man aged 35-69 years with stage I lung adenocarcinoma. The source was peripheral blood, collected before any cancer treatment. V and J are TRBV2 and TRBJ1-5; D call uncertain. CDR3 in amino acids: CASSEQNGNQPQHF. CDR3 sequence (DNA): TGTGCCAGCAGTGAACAGAATGGCAATCAGCCCCAGCATTTT. Full variable domain (missing parts from reference TRBV2 and TRBJ1-5): EPEVTQTPSHQVTQMGQEVILRCVPISNHLYFYWYRQILGQKVEFLVSFYNNEISEKSEIFDDQFSVERPDGSNFTLKIRSTKLEDSAMYFCASSEQNGNQPQHFGDGTRLSIL.